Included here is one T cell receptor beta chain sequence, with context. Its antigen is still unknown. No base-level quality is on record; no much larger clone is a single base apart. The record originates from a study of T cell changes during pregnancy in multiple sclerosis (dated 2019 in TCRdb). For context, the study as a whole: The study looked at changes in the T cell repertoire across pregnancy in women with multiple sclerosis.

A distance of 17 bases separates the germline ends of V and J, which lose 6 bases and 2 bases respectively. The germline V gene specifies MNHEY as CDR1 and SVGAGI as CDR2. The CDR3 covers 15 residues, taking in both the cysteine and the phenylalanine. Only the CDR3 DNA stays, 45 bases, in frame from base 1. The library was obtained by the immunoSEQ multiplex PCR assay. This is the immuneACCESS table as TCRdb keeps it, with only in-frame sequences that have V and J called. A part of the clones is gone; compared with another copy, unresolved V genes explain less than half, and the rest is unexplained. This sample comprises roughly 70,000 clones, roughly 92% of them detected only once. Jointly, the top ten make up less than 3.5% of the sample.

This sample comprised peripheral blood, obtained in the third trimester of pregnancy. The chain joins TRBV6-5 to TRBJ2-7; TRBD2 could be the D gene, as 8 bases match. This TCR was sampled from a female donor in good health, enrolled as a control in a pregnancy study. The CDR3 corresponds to CASSHGRGRPYEQYF. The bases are TGTGCCAGCAGCCACGGGAGGGGGCGCCCCTACGAGCAGTACTTC.